This TCR beta chain stems from a study of shared clonotypes between healthy human individuals. The study, taken as a whole, reports: The study found about 5% of naive CD4 clonotypes shared across several donors.

Original data processing: ImmunoSEQ output held junction-only sequences without quality scores, so filtering differed. Some clones are missing from TCRdb's copy, which holds only in-frame ones; the method was immunoSEQ multiplex PCR. The V and J calls and the clone size are those of that table, but D and trimming were determined from the DNA. This sample yields about 2 million clones, of which 85% to 95% are seen a single time; about 0.13% belongs to the top ten. CDR1 is SGHRS, CDR2 YFSETQ, per germline. The CDR3 extends over 14 amino acids. Trimming stripped 0 bases from V and 1 base from J, with 5 bases between. In regard to this clone: Its specificity is not known. Other DNA sequences of this sample code for an identical CDR3.

This rearrangement joins TRBV5-1 to TRBJ1-3; D unclear. The receptor was derived from a man aged 18 to 30 in good health. Sequenced sample: naive CD4+ T cells sorted from blood. The subset is: CD45RA+ positively selected. CDR3 residues: CASSLVGSGNTIYF. DNA for the CDR3: TGCGCCAGCAGCTTGGTAGGGTCTGGAAACACCATATATTTT.